This TCR beta chain was sequenced in a study of cytomegalovirus exposure and HLA in healthy donors listed by TCRdb under 2017. About the full investigation: An earlier analysis of more than 550 of the donors reported 276 Gb of sequence data and 95 million to 120 million unique TCR beta sequences obtained from about 179 million T cells. Around 320 gigabases of sequencing data and 70 million to 85 million unique TCR sequences were included in an early release covering around 600 HLA-typed donors. Of the roughly 410 genotyped donors, roughly 80% were placed in the genetic ancestry cluster associated with self-reported Caucasian donors. The study aimed to test whether signatures of past pathogen exposure could be identified by cataloging public T cell receptors. The study used immunosequencing to profile the T cell repertoires of several hundred subjects and linked those repertoires to cytomegalovirus serostatus. In addition to the first cohort of approximately 670 subjects, a separate validation cohort of some 120 different subjects was used. The study combined high-throughput TCR immunosequencing, statistical association of individual TCRs with disease status, and machine learning to predict cytomegalovirus infection status. To study patterns of TCR occurrence, a later analysis re-analyzed previously published TCR beta repertoires from more than 550 donors and added high-resolution HLA genotyping. Rather than using new phenotypic data, the later analysis identified candidate immune exposures from TCR beta sequences and from how often those sequences occurred across donors. In an earlier analysis of a few hundred of the donors, high-throughput TCR beta sequencing was used to judge whether each TCR beta V gene segment behaved as functional or pseudogenic. Donor age, sex, ethnicity and CMV serostatus were collected together with the repertoire data. A later genetic analysis took genome-wide SNP genotypes for about 65% of the 666 donors and used that subset as a discovery cohort. Every discovery cohort repertoire had been produced on one sequencing platform. HLA typing covered class I and class II loci at four-digit resolution. The number of donors typed differed by locus, with roughly 620-630 for A, B, C, DRB1 and DQB1, more than 500 for DQA1, about 610 for DPA1, and approximately 470 for DPB1. Because of strong linkage in the cohort, roughly five DR-DQ haplotypes were treated as single units for association and clustering. Among under 450 genotyped donors of the cohort, an average of around 240,000 unique TCR beta nucleotide sequences were sequenced per donor, roughly a sixth of them non-productive.

A word on this clone: Its antigen is still unknown. No much larger clone is present one base from it, and per-base qualities are unavailable.

Overall study outcomes, separate from this receptor: Assigning TCR associations to individual alleles was difficult when HLA alleles, especially DR and DQ, strongly co-occurred. Linkage disequilibrium might explain the correlated functional status among segregating V segments, but an unknown experimental factor could not be ruled out. According to a later analysis, TCR association rates differed among HLA loci, with DRB1 alleles showing the most associated TCRs and HLA-C alleles showing the fewest. A later analysis associated 15,000 or so TCR beta sequences with specific HLA alleles at a false discovery rate of 0.05. Only TCR beta chains were sequenced in this cohort, and the absence of alpha or paired-chain data limited detectable features. In a later analysis, several top co-occurrence clusters were reported to appear linked to parvovirus B19, influenza, CMV and Epstein-Barr virus. V-gene and J-gene trimming of TCR beta chains was associated with a missense DCLRE1C variant in a later genetic analysis, and the association was replicated in an independent cohort. Compared with the roughly 720-donor mean, donors in an Asian-associated ancestry cluster had fewer N-insertions in productive TCRs, according to a later genetic analysis. The 87-base-pair reads could not distinguish some IMGT-functional V segments, including TRBV6-2 and TRBV6-3, so those segments were excluded. Broadly in line with IMGT annotations, most TCR beta V segments showed up in productive rearrangements about 87% or about 30% of the time in an earlier analysis of approximately 640 of the donors. For the cohort, immune exposure information was limited to CMV serostatus. In the study, roughly 160 TCR beta chains were listed as associated with cytomegalovirus. The authors suggested that the approach could potentially be extended to other disease states and immunological phenotypes. A later analysis found that most CMV-associated TCR beta chains appeared HLA-restricted, with HLA associations seemingly driven largely by CMV exposure. The sequencing pipeline was judged likely to have produced a cluster of highly shared sequence variants as a technical artifact. In a later analysis, HLA-associated TCR beta chains showed more clonal expansion and lower generation probabilities than non-associated chains that were equally common. Because HLA typing was unavailable for some donors at each locus, only the typed subset was used in association tests. Sequencing depth was assumed to be roughly uniform across donors in the presence/absence analyses, though that assumption may not hold. A few of the identified cytomegalovirus-associated TCR beta chains were confirmed in vitro to be specific for cytomegalovirus antigens. In both the original and validation cohorts, the classifier was reported to diagnose cytomegalovirus status with high specificity and sensitivity. A further reported finding was that TCR beta sequences accurately predicted the HLA-A and HLA-B alleles for most subjects in the first cohort. Across donors, most TCR sequences were observed very rarely, whereas some public TCRs were present in many individuals. The earlier analysis of around 600 of the donors excluded about 16 rarely observed V segments, including chromosome 9 orphons, because counts were too low.

CDR1 and CDR2 (LNHDA, SQIVND) derive from the germline V gene (reference sequence). The CDR3 measures 14 amino acids from cysteine to phenylalanine. Only CDR3 DNA remains: 42 bases, in frame from the first base. Germline trimming amounts to 7 bases on V and 4 bases on J, with 8 as the count of junction bases outside the gene matches. The library came from the immunoSEQ multiplex PCR assay. A mixture of 60 forward primers for TCR Vbeta segments and 13 reverse primers for TCR Jbeta segments was used in the multiplex PCR. The CDR3 region of rearranged TCR beta genes was amplified from genomic DNA with a multiplex PCR assay. The amplified TCR beta libraries were sequenced on the Illumina HiSeq System as 87-base-pair reads. Per the authors' processing: A later analysis counted 75 million to 100 million unique TCR beta chains across the 550 to 700 repertoires, and some 12 million of these chains were shared by at least two donors. Raw reads were error-corrected and collapsed into unique sequences with a nearest-neighbor algorithm that merged closely related sequences to remove PCR and sequencing errors. Alignment of CDR3 sequences to IMGT reference sequences was used to assign V, D and J gene segments. For a sequence to be retained, a match of at least six nucleotides was required to both a V gene segment and a J gene segment. A rearrangement counted as productive if the CDR3 had no stop codons and remained in frame with V and J, and every other rearrangement counted as non-productive. CDR3 was defined by IMGT convention, running from the second conserved V-encoded cysteine to the conserved J-encoded phenylalanine. The earlier analysis of about 530 of the donors excluded any sequence lacking an unambiguous match to a single V gene segment. An earlier analysis of some 610 of the donors called V segments functional above 56.7% productive rearrangements and segregating when the between-donor standard deviation exceeded 5%. To diagnose cytomegalovirus status from the catalog of TCR beta chain sequences, a statistical classification framework was built. A later analysis assigned V and J genes by comparing TCR nucleotide sequences with IMGT/GENE-DB human TR gene sequences. A later analysis assigned CDR3 sequences and most-parsimonious VDJ recombination scenarios with the TCRdist pipeline. In a later analysis, every TCR beta chain was defined by the combination of its CDR3 amino acid sequence and its V-gene family, and reads without a unique V-gene family were dropped. A later analysis removed 550 to 650 highly shared, low-generation-probability nucleotide sequences to deal with suspected cross-contamination and a sequencing artifact. In a later analysis, a clonal expansion index was calculated for each public chain from normalized within-repertoire ranks of inferred template counts. In a later analysis, generation probabilities were computed with a VDJ recombination model fitted to out-of-frame rearrangements, and the resulting probabilities were checked against IGoR. In a later analysis, hypergeometric tests were used to score TCR-TCR, TCR-HLA and TCR-CMV co-occurrence, with a repertoire-size bias correction applied to TCR pairs. In a later analysis, false discovery rates were estimated by permuting HLA or CMV assignments 20 times. A later analysis grouped co-occurring TCRs with DBSCAN, adding TCRdist sequence similarity when clustering within HLA-allele-positive subsets. Co-occurrence clustering excluded repertoires with fewer than 30,000 or more than 120,000 public chains, plus five with anomalous nucleotide sharing. Sourced from immuneACCESS, this table was stored by TCRdb with only in-frame sequences that have V and J called. A share of the clones is absent; for the studies checked, an unresolved V gene accounts for under half, and the remainder has no known explanation. V and J calls plus clone size are reproduced from that table; the DNA served to infer D and trimming. Here the sample has roughly 170,000 clones; roughly 82% occur a single time. The ten largest clones add up to 1.5% to 2% of the sample.

The cohort was made up of about 670 healthy bone marrow donors. Cohort members were all nominally healthy when sampled, although unrecorded immune exposures were likely present. The donor was CMV seronegative and belonged to the group of 350 or so seronegative cohort members. A peripheral blood sample was collected from each donor, and TCR beta sequencing was performed on peripheral blood mononuclear cells. Genomic DNA was extracted from the blood cell samples with the Qiagen DNeasy Blood Extraction Kit. The sequence was obtained from a woman aged 30 to 39 in good health and CMV-seronegative. The chain uses TRBV19 and TRBJ2-7, and TRBD1 aligns with 9 junction nucleotides. Sequencing was performed on PBMCs. The DNA sequence is given as TGTGCCAGTACCCGGACAGGGGATGGGTACGAGCAGTACTTC. This translates into CASTRTGDGYEQYF.